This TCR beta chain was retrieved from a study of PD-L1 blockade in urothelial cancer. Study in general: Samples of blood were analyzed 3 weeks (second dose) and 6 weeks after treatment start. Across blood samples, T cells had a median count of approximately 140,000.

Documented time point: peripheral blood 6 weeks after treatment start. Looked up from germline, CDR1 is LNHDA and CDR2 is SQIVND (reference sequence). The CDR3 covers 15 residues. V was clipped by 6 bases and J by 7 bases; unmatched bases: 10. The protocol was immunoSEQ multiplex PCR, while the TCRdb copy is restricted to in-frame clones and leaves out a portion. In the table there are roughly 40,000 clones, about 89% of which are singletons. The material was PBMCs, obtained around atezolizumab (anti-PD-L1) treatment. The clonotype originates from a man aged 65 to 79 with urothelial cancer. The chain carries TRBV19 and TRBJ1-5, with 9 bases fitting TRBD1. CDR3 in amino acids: CASSPGTGRVQPQHF. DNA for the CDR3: TGTGCCAGTAGCCCCGGGACAGGGCGGGTGCAGCCCCAGCATTTT.